The clone carrying this T cell receptor beta chain has a count of ten or more. What it binds is unknown. The CDR3 is made up of 15 amino acids. V was clipped by 6 bases and J by 12 bases; unmatched bases: 13. Germline V gives CDR1 MDHEN, CDR2 SYDVKM. From the RACE reads, TCRdb called clonotypes with MiXCR, one entry per CDR3 protein. The repertoire holds almost 40,000 distinct CDR3 sequences, 7.6% seen once, with 1% to 1.5% in the top ten. This sample's time point: pre-sensitization, week 0. Treatment of the sample: therapeutic diphenylcyclopropenone sensitization with weekly scalp DPC. Phlebotomy was performed prior to application of every patch test. This entry belongs to a study of human T cells and chemical hapten exposure. Turning to the study itself: Variability of per-sample TCR yields stemmed mainly from small differences in pooled library volume. Broader study findings: Compared with pre-sensitization or healthy control sets, expanded TCRs clustered more.

The clonotype was recovered from a woman aged 50 to 60 with alopecia areata. Some clones in this sample may be carry-over from other donors' samples. The chain is built from TRBV28 and TRBJ2-1, with TRBD2 identical over 11 bases. The starting material was whole blood, obtained in connection with sensitization to the hapten diphenylcyclopropenone (DPC). CDR3: CASSTGTSGRQRQFF. CDR3 sequence (DNA): TGTGCCAGCAGCACCGGGACTAGCGGACGACAACGGCAGTTCTTC. The full variable domain, completed using reference TRBV28 and TRBJ2-1, is DVKVTQSSRYLVKRTGEKVFLECVQDMDHENMFWYRQDPGLGLRLIYFSYDVKMKEKGDIPEGYSVSREKKERFSLILESASTNQTSMYLCASSTGTSGRQRQFFGPGTRLTVL.